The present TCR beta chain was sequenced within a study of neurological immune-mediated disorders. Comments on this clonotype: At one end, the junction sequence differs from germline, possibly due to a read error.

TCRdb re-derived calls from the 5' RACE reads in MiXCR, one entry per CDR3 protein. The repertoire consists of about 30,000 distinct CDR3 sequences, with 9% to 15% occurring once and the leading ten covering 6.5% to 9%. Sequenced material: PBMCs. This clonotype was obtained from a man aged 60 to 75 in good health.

This chain's CDR3 is CVSSPRQTYEQYF. The CDR3 DNA sequence: TGTGTCAGCAGCCCCAGACAAACCTACGAGCAGTACTTC. The chain combines TRBV7-8 with TRBJ2-7; D gene uncertain. Germline lookup yields CDR1 SGHVS and CDR2 FQNEAQ. The CDR3 loop spans 13 amino acids.